The 21 T cell receptor beta chains below all came from one sample that was sequenced in a study of shared clonotypes between healthy human individuals. The data were produced by immunoSEQ multiplex PCR, yet TCRdb's version contains in-frame clones alone and is incomplete. The sample consists of approximately 740,000 clones, approximately 74% of them appearing once. The source material was memory CD4+ T cells sorted from blood. Subset specified: CD45RA-negative fraction. All receptors derive from a woman in her 30s in good health.

The rearrangement links TRBV4-2 to TRBJ1-2, with TRBD1 matching over 9 bases. Germline CDR1 is LGHNA and CDR2 is YNFKEQ. Germline trimming cut 0 bases from V and 6 bases from J; bases unmatched to any gene: 8. The CDR3 runs to 16 residues. In nucleotides, the CDR3 is TGTGCCAGCAGCCAAGATGGAGGACAGGGGTACCATGGCTACACCTTC. It yields the protein CASSQDGGQGYHGYTF.

This sequence joins TRBV7-2 and TRBJ1-5, with 8 bases aligning to TRBD1. V dropped 3 bases and J dropped 7; count of bases not matched to a gene: 2. CDR1 SGHTA and CDR2 FQGNSA come from the germline V gene. This CDR3 has 13 amino acids. CDR3 DNA: TGTGCCAGCAGCTTGGACAGGGCCCAGCCCCAGCATTTT. Protein: CASSLDRAQPQHF. The variable domain in full, with the rest retrieved from reference TRBV7-2 and TRBJ1-5, is GAGVSQSPSNKVTEKGKDVELRCDPISGHTALYWYRQSLGQGLEFLIYFQGNSAPDKSGLPSDRFSAERTGGSVSTLTIQRTQQEDSAVYLCASSLDRAQPQHFGDGTRLSIL.

This chain connects TRBV7-6 to TRBJ1-2; 11 bases fit TRBD1. This CDR3 contains 17 residues. The V gene end was trimmed by 3 bases and the J gene end by 2 bases; junction bases not matched to a gene: 8. Germline CDR1 and CDR2: SGHVS and FNYEAQ. The CDR3 spells CASSFGQGASPNYGYTF. The CDR3, as DNA: TGTGCCAGCAGCTTCGGACAGGGGGCGTCCCCCAACTATGGCTACACCTTC.

The CDR3 nucleotides are TGTGCCAGCAGTGGGACTAGCGGTTACAATGAGCAGTTCTTC. This encodes CASSGTSGYNEQFF. The rearrangement links TRBV5-5 to TRBJ2-1; TRBD2 agrees at 11 bases. This CDR3 comprises 14 residues. V was clipped by 5 bases and J by 4 bases; unmatched bases: 2. Per the germline V gene, CDR1 is SGHKS and CDR2 is YYEKEE (reference sequence).

The genes are TRBV5-4 and TRBJ2-3, with 12 nucleotides matching TRBD2. V was clipped by 4 bases and J by 2 bases; unmatched bases: 5. Germline lookup yields CDR1 SGHNT and CDR2 YYREEE (reference sequence). The CDR3 is 16 amino acids. CDR3 sequence: CASSSRLAGVTDTQYF. In DNA form, the CDR3 reads TGTGCCAGCAGCAGCCGACTAGCGGGAGTCACAGATACGCAGTATTTT.

This clone was recorded only once. This specimen includes other DNA sequences encoding the same CDR3. The rearrangement links TRBV13 to TRBJ2-1; unclear D gene. Germline CDR1 and CDR2: PRHDT and FYEKMQ (reference sequence). Trimming took 3 bases from V and 9 from J, leaving 6 bases between them. This CDR3 is 11 amino acids long. CDR3 sequence reads: CASSLLGEQFF. The CDR3 DNA follows: TGTGCCAGCAGCTTGCTAGGTGAGCAGTTCTTC.

This sequence joins TRBV27 and TRBJ2-5; possibly TRBD1 for D (6 bases). Germline CDR1 reads MNHEY; CDR2 reads SMNVEV (reference sequence). The CDR3 has 15 residues. Trimming cost V 1 base and J 5 bases, with 14 bases left between them. CDR3 sequence: CASSLFGRGVETQYF. CDR3 DNA: TGTGCCAGCAGTTTATTCGGCAGGGGAGTTGAGACCCAGTACTTC.

The V gene is TRBV2, the J gene TRBJ2-1; 11 bases line up with TRBD2. This CDR3 has 13 amino acids. V dropped 6 bases and J dropped 7; count of bases not matched to a gene: 2. The germline V gene has CDR1 SNHLY and CDR2 FYNNEI. The CDR3 DNA reads as TGTGCCAGCAGATTAGCGGGAGGGAATGAGCAGTTCTTC. This codes for CASRLAGGNEQFF.

For this clone: In the same sample, other DNA sequences code for this CDR3. This chain links TRBV18 with TRBJ2-5; 7 bases fit TRBD2. The germline gives CDR1 KGHSH, CDR2 LQKENI. V lost 3 bases to trimming and J lost 5 bases; unmatched junction nucleotides: 3. The CDR3 loop spans 13 amino acids. The CDR3 reads CASSPGLGETQYF. Here the CDR3 DNA reads TGTGCCAGCTCACCTGGACTAGGGGAGACCCAGTACTTC.

The DNA for the CDR3 is TGCGCCAGCAGCTCGCAGGGTAAATCAGGACAGTTCCGTGGCAATCAGCCCCAGCATTTT. It translates to CASSSQGKSGQFRGNQPQHF. This rearrangement joins TRBV5-1 to TRBJ1-5, with D maybe TRBD1 (6 bases). Deletions cut 3 bases from V and 2 bases from J, with 27 bases between. Per the germline V gene, CDR1 is SGHRS and CDR2 is YFSETQ. CDR3 length: 20 amino acids.

The chain links TRBV5-1 to TRBJ2-2; possibly TRBD1 or TRBD2 for D (5 bases each). V lost 0 bases to trimming and J lost 3 bases, with 18 bases between them. CDR3 length: 18 residues. Germline V CDR1 and CDR2: SGHRS, YFSETQ. The CDR3 spells CASSLAVTGGTDTGELFF. CDR3 sequence (DNA): TGCGCCAGCAGCTTGGCGGTCACTGGGGGAACTGACACCGGGGAGCTGTTTTTT.

This clone came up many times. V is TRBV6-1 and J is TRBJ2-7; no reliable D call. Trimming shortened V by 2 bases and J by 5 bases, and 10 bases separated the two germline ends. From germline, CDR1 is MNHNS and CDR2 SASEGT. This CDR3 is 13 amino acids long. The CDR3 sequence is CASSEIPRHEQYF. CDR3 sequence (DNA): TGTGCCAGCAGTGAAATCCCCCGGCACGAGCAGTACTTC.

This chain links TRBV5-6 with TRBJ2-1; possibly TRBD2 for D (6 bases). CDR1 is SGHDT and CDR2 is YYEEEE in the germline V gene. The CDR3 loop spans 17 amino acids. V was pared by 2 bases and J by 5 bases, with 20 bases between. CDR3 bases: TGTGCCAGCAGCTTTCGTCGCGGGGCAGCAAGGAACAATGAGCAGTTCTTC. Translation gives CASSFRRGAARNNEQFF.

This clone was picked up many times. V gene TRBV28 combines with J gene TRBJ2-1; 8 bases map to TRBD1. The CDR3 runs to 15 residues. Trimming removed 6 bases from V and 2 bases from J; junction bases left unmatched: 6. Germline lookup yields CDR1 MDHEN and CDR2 SYDVKM. The CDR3 loop reads CASRPGGSTYNEQFF. CDR3 in DNA: TGTGCCAGCAGACCAGGGGGCTCGACCTACAATGAGCAGTTCTTC. The full variable domain, in which reference TRBV28 and TRBJ2-1 provide the parts outside the CDR3, is DVKVTQSSRYLVKRTGEKVFLECVQDMDHENMFWYRQDPGLGLRLIYFSYDVKMKEKGDIPEGYSVSREKKERFSLILESASTNQTSMYLCASRPGGSTYNEQFFGPGTRLTVL.

The chain couples TRBV27 to TRBJ2-7, with D perhaps being TRBD1 or TRBD2 (6 bases each). V was trimmed by 6 bases and J by 2 bases, leaving 14 bases between them. This CDR3 region has 14 residues. From germline, CDR1 is MNHEY and CDR2 SMNVEV (reference sequence). CDR3: CASSRGRGAYEQYF. The CDR3 DNA is TGTGCCAGCAGCCGGGGGCGAGGCGCCTACGAGCAGTACTTC.

The chain has TRBV28 and TRBJ1-4, with 7 bases fitting TRBD1. This CDR3 is built from 14 residues. Germline values: CDR1 MDHEN, CDR2 SYDVKM. The trim removed 7 bases at V and 8 bases at J, leaving 10 bases unmatched. The CDR3: CASTITGVGEKLFF. CDR3 DNA: TGTGCCAGCACCATCACAGGGGTGGGCGAAAAACTGTTTTTT.

The chain joins TRBV5-8 to TRBJ2-6, with no clear D. Per the germline V gene, CDR1 is SGHTS and CDR2 is YDEGEE. The V end lost 0 bases, the J end lost 0 bases, and 13 bases lay between the germline ends. The CDR3 loop spans 18 amino acids. As DNA, the CDR3 is TGTGCCAGCAGCTTGGGGCAGGTGATATCCTCTGGGGCCAACGTCCTGACTTTC. It encodes CASSLGQVISSGANVLTF.

This clone was counted only a few times. This chain links TRBV6-5 with TRBJ2-7, with D perhaps given as TRBD1 or TRBD2 (5 bases each). The germline V gene encodes CDR1 MNHEY and CDR2 SVGAGI. V gave up 5 bases and J gave up 4 bases, with 15 bases separating them. The CDR3 loop spans 14 amino acids. The CDR3 DNA follows: TGTGCCAGCAGTCCACGGGACGGAAGATACGAGCAGTACTTC. This sequence encodes CASSPRDGRYEQYF.

The J gene is TRBJ1-4, the V gene TRBV19, with 7 bases lining up with TRBD1. V lost 3 bases to trimming and J lost 9 bases; unmatched junction nucleotides: 7. Germline V CDR1 and CDR2: LNHDA, SQIVND (reference sequence). There are 14 residues in the CDR3. CDR3 nucleotides: TGTGCCAGTAGTATCGTGACAGGGACGAAAAAACTGTTTTTT. Its translation is CASSIVTGTKKLFF.

The chain couples TRBV2 to TRBJ2-3; maybe TRBD2 (7 bases). V gave up 8 bases and J gave up 2 bases, with 14 bases separating them. This CDR3 comprises 14 residues. Looked up from germline, CDR1 is SNHLY and CDR2 is FYNNEI. The DNA for the CDR3 is TGTGCCAGCTGGGGGGGCGGGAACACAGATACGCAGTATTTT. Translated: CASWGGGNTDTQYF.

J is TRBJ1-5 and V is TRBV5-4, with 7 bases identical to TRBD1. Trimming at V came to 3 bases and at J to 7 bases, leaving 7 bases not matched to a gene. Germline V lookup: CDR1 SGHNT, CDR2 YYREEE (reference sequence). CDR3 length: 14 amino acids. CDR3 nucleotide sequence: TGTGCCAGCAGCTCACAGGGGAACGGGCAGCCCCAGCATTTT. Amino acids: CASSSQGNGQPQHF.